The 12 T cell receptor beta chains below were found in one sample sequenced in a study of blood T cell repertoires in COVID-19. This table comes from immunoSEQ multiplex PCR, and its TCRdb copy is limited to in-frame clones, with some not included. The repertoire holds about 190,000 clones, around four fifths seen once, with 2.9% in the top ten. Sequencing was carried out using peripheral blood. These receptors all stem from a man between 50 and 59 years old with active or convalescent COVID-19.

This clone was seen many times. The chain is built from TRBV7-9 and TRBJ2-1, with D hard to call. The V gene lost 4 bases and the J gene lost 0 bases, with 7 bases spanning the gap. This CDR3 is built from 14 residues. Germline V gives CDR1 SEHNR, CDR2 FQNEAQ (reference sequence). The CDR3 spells CASSSPNSYNEQFF. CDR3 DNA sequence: TGTGCCAGCAGCTCCCCCAACTCCTACAATGAGCAGTTCTTC.

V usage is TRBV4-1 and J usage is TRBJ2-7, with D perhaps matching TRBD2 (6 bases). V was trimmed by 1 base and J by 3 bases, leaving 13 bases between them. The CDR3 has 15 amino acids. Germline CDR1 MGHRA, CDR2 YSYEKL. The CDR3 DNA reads TGCGCCAGCAGCCAAGCCGAGCGGGTTGGCTACGAGCAGTACTTC. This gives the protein CASSQAERVGYEQYF.

This CDR3 is CAWRSPGQGVGIRGYTF. The DNA of the CDR3 is TGTGCCTGGAGGTCACCGGGACAGGGGGTGGGTATACGAGGCTACACCTTC. The chain is built from TRBV30 and TRBJ1-2, with 11 bases identical to TRBD1. The J segment lost 8 bases and the V segment lost 3 bases, leaving 17 bases of the junction unmatched. This CDR3 comprises 17 residues. In germline, CDR1 is GTSNPN, CDR2 SVGIG (reference sequence). Full variable domain (outside the CDR3, taken from reference TRBV30 and TRBJ1-2): SQTIHQWPATLVQPVGSPLSLECTVEGTSNPNLYWYRQAAGRGLQLLFYSVGIGQISSEVPQNLSASRPQDRQFILSSKKLLLSDSGFYLCAWRSPGQGVGIRGYTFGSGTRLTVV.

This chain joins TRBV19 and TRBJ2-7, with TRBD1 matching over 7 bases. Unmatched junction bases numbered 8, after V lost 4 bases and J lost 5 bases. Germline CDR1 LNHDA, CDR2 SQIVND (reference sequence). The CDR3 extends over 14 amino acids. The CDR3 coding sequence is TGTGCCAGTAGTAGACGAACAGGGGATCACGAGCAGTACTTC. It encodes CASSRRTGDHEQYF.

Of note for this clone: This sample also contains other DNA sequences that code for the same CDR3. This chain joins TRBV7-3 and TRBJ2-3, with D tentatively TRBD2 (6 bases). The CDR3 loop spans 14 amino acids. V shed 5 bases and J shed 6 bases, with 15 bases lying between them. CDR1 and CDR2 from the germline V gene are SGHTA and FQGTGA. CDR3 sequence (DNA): TGTGCCAGCAGCCCTGGGACTTCGGCGGATACGCAGTATTTT. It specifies CASSPGTSADTQYF.

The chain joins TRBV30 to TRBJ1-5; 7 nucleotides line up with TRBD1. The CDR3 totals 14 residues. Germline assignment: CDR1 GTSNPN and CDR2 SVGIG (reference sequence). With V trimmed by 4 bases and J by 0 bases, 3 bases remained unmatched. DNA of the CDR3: TGTGCCTGGAACGCAGGGGGTAGCAATCAGCCCCAGCATTTT. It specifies CAWNAGGSNQPQHF. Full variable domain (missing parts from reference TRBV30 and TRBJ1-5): SQTIHQWPATLVQPVGSPLSLECTVEGTSNPNLYWYRQAAGRGLQLLFYSVGIGQISSEVPQNLSASRPQDRQFILSSKKLLLSDSGFYLCAWNAGGSNQPQHFGDGTRLSIL.

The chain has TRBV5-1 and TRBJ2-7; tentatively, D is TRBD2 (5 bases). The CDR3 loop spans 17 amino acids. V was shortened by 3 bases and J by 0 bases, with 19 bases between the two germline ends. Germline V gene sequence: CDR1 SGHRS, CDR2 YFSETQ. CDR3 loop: CASSSRSGNLPSYEQYF. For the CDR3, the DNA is TGCGCCAGCAGCTCCCGGTCGGGGAACCTCCCCTCCTACGAGCAGTACTTC. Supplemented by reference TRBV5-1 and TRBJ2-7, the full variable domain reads KAGVTQTPRYLIKTRGQQVTLSCSPISGHRSVSWYQQTPGQGLQFLFEYFSETQRNKGNFPGRFSGRQFSNSRSEMNVSTLELGDSALYLCASSSRSGNLPSYEQYFGPGTRLTVT.

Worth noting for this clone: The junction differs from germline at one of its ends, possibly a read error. The CDR3, as DNA: TGTGCCAGCACCTTAACGCCCAGCACTGAAGCTTTCTTT. Translation gives CASTLTPSTEAFF. V gene TRBV11-2 combines with J gene TRBJ1-1; D unclear. This CDR3 contains 13 residues. CDR1 is SGHAT and CDR2 is FQNNGV in the germline V gene.

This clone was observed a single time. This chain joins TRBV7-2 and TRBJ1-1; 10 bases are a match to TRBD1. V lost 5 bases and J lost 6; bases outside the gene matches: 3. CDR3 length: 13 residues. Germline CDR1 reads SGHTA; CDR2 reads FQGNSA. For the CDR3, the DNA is TGTGCCAGCAGCACCGGGACAGGGGCTGAAGCTTTCTTT. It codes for CASSTGTGAEAFF.

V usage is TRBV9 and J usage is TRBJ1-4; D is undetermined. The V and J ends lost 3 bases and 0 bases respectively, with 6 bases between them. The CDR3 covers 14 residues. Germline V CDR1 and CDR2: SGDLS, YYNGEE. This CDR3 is CASSESTTNEKLFF. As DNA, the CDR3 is TGTGCCAGCAGCGAATCCACAACTAATGAAAAACTGTTTTTT.

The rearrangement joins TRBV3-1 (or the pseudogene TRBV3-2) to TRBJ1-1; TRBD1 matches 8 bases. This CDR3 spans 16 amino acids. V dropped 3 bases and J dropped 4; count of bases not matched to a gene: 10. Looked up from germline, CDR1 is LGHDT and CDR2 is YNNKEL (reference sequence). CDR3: CASSQEGQGGITEAFF. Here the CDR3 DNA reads TGTGCCAGCAGCCAGGAAGGACAGGGTGGGATCACTGAAGCTTTCTTT.

The CDR3 DNA is TGTGCCAGCTCACCACCGAAGGGGACTAGCGGCTCCTACGAGCAGTACTTC. This codes for CASSPPKGTSGSYEQYF. V is TRBV18 and J is TRBJ2-7, with 11 nucleotides matching TRBD2. V shed 0 bases, J shed 0 bases, and the junction held 4 bases outside the gene matches. The CDR3 contains 17 residues. CDR1 and CDR2 from the germline V gene are KGHSH and LQKENI. Full variable domain (remainder filled in from reference TRBV18 and TRBJ2-7): NAGVMQNPRHLVRRRGQEARLRCSPMKGHSHVYWYRQLPEEGLKFMVYLQKENIIDESGMPKERFSAEFPKEGPSILRIQQVVRGDSAAYFCASSPPKGTSGSYEQYFGPGTRLTVT.